The following is a T cell receptor beta chain sequence with its context. Its cognate antigen is unknown. TCRdb called the 5' RACE reads again in MiXCR, with one record for every CDR3 protein. The sample holds a few hundred thousand distinct CDR3 sequences, roughly a sixth seen once. V was pared by 4 bases and J by 9 bases, with 13 bases between. This CDR3 has 14 amino acids. CDR1 is MNHEY, CDR2 SVGEGT, per germline. The data are from a study of T-cell memory formation after mild COVID-19. Whole-study context: For the most part, TCR clusters were specific to one donor.

Study-level results: Mainly in CM and EM were contracting CD4+ clones; CD8+ were in EMRA. Second-wave clones with a day 37 peak had unconfirmed SARS-CoV-2 specificity.

The chain recombines TRBV6-2 or TRBV6-3 with TRBJ1-6; tentative D call: TRBD1 (5 bases). Material: PBMCs or a T cell subset sorted from them (not recorded which). The source of this sequence is a man younger than 30 who had mild COVID-19 (a few samples of this study predate the infection). Cell type and time point are not known. This CDR3 is CASSWGQGGSPLHF. The CDR3, as DNA: TGTGCCAGCAGTTGGGGCCAGGGCGGTTCACCCCTCCACTTT.